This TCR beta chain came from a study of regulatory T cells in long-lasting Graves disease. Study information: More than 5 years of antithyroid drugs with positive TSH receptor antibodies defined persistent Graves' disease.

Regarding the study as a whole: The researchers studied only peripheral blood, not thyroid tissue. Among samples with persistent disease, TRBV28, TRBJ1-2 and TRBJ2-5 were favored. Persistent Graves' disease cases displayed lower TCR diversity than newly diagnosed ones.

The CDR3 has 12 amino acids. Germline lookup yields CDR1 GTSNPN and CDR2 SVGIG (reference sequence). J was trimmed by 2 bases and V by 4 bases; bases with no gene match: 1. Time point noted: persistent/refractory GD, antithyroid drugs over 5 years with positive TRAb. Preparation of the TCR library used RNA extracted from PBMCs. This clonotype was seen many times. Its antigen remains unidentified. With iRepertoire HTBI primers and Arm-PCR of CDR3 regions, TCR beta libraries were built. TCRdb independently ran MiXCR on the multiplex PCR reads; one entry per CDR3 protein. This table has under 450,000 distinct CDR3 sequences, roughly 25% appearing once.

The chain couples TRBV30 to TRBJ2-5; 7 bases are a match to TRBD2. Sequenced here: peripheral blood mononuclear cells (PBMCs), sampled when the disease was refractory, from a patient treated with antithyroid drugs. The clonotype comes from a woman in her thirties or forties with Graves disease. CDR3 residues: CAWTSGQETQYF. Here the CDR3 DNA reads TGTGCCTGGACTAGCGGACAAGAGACCCAGTACTTC.